This T cell receptor beta chain appears in the sequencing data of a study of cytomegalovirus exposure and HLA in healthy donors. Study results and caveats: Researchers reported from a later analysis that most CMV-associated TCR beta chains appeared HLA-restricted.

Notes on this clone: Antigen: not known. The junction shows a germline mismatch at one end, possibly a read error.

This CDR3 comprises 17 residues. The germline V gene has CDR1 SSHAT and CDR2 FNYEAQ (reference sequence). PCR involved 60 Vbeta and 13 Jbeta primers. Repertoires were generated with immunoSEQ multiplex PCR, while TCRdb's copy carries only in-frame clones and drops some. The profile shows 130,000 or so clones, around two thirds of them singletons. The V call is TRBV7-7, the J call TRBJ2-5; 7 positions agree with TRBD1. This TCR was recovered from a man between 18 and 29 years old in good health and CMV-seropositive. Sample: PBMCs. The CDR3 loop is CASSLAGEGAAQETQYF. The CDR3 bases are TGTGCTAGCAGCTTAGCCGGAGAGGGGGCGGCCCAAGAGACCCAGTACTTC.